This TCR beta chain was sequenced in a study of blood T cells in healthy people across ages. A second PCR of 7 to 11 cycles used a sample-barcoded 5' primer and a J-beta primer mix. The authors tagged each cDNA molecule using a template-switch adaptor with 12 random nucleotides. MiXCR, applied by TCRdb to the 5' RACE reads, yields one record per CDR3 protein. The data hold 800,000 to 1,000,000 distinct CDR3 sequences, with about 48% observed a single time. Findings and limits, study-wide: Long-lived donors exceeded aged donors in naive CD4+ cells and diversity. Diversity of TCR beta per million T cells declined in a roughly linear way with age.

Regarding this clonotype: Its antigen remains unidentified.

The sample was blood. The receptor's source is a man younger than 45 in good health.

The CDR3 sequence: CASSDTSGGAVVADTQYF. DNA of the CDR3: TGTGCCAGCAGTGACACTAGCGGGGGGGCTGTTGTGGCAGATACGCAGTATTTT. V usage is TRBV6-1 and J usage is TRBJ2-3; 13 bases fit TRBD2. The CDR3 runs 18 residues. V dropped 3 bases and J dropped 4; count of bases not matched to a gene: 10. CDR1 and CDR2 from the germline V gene are MNHNS and SASEGT.